This is a list of T cell receptor beta chains from one sample in a study of T cell responses to AZD1222 COVID-19 vaccine. Clones were sequenced by immunoSEQ multiplex PCR, and TCRdb holds only the in-frame ones, with some missing. The sample lists about 180,000 clones, almost 90% occurring once. The specimen comprised peripheral blood, sampled on day 0 of AZD1222 vaccination. These receptors were obtained from an adult in good health. Both conserved end residues are part of each CDR3. D genes are given only for firm matches. Expanded clones get a size class; other rows say once, few or many, or leave the size out.

d_call: TRBD2; clone_size: -; cdr3_length: 14; v_call: TRBV5-4; j_call: TRBJ2-7; cdr3_aa: CASSLVAGANEQYF; cdr3_nt: TGTGCCAGCAGCTTGGTGGCGGGAGCCAACGAGCAGTACTTC
d_call: -; clone_size: -; cdr3_length: 12; v_call: TRBV10-2; j_call: TRBJ1-2; cdr3_aa: CASRQGNYGYTF; cdr3_nt: TGCGCCAGCAGACAGGGAAACTATGGCTACACCTTC
d_call: TRBD1; clone_size: -; cdr3_length: 15; v_call: TRBV19; j_call: TRBJ1-4; cdr3_aa: CASSRAGTENEKLFF; cdr3_nt: TGTGCCAGTAGTAGAGCCGGGACAGAGAATGAAAAACTGTTTTTT
d_call: TRBD2; clone_size: -; cdr3_length: 17; v_call: TRBV27; j_call: TRBJ2-5; cdr3_aa: CASARLPREAPREDQYF; cdr3_nt: TGTGCCAGCGCGCGTTTACCGCGGGAGGCCCCCCGTGAAGACCAGTACTTC
d_call: -; clone_size: -; cdr3_length: 17; v_call: TRBV11-2; j_call: TRBJ2-7; cdr3_aa: CASSFWRWLGASDEQYF; cdr3_nt: TGTGCCAGCAGCTTTTGGCGTTGGTTAGGGGCGTCTGACGAGCAGTACTTC
d_call: -; clone_size: -; cdr3_length: 11; v_call: TRBV30; j_call: TRBJ1-1; cdr3_aa: CAWSVGTEAFF; cdr3_nt: TGTGCCTGGAGTGTTGGGACTGAAGCTTTCTTT
d_call: -; clone_size: -; cdr3_length: 16; v_call: TRBV18; j_call: TRBJ2-1; cdr3_aa: CASSPLAPSSYNEQFF; cdr3_nt: TGTGCCAGCTCACCACTTGCTCCGAGCTCCTACAATGAGCAGTTCTTC
d_call: TRBD1; clone_size: -; cdr3_length: 14; v_call: TRBV28; j_call: TRBJ1-6; cdr3_aa: CASSTGAPNSPLHF; cdr3_nt: TGTGCCAGCAGCACAGGGGCCCCTAATTCACCCCTCCACTTT
d_call: -; clone_size: once; cdr3_length: 16; v_call: TRBV2; j_call: TRBJ1-5; cdr3_aa: CASSSGSLYSNQPQHF; cdr3_nt: TGTGCCAGCAGTTCCGGCAGCCTTTATAGCAATCAGCCCCAGCATTTT
d_call: -; clone_size: once; cdr3_length: 14; v_call: TRBV5-6; j_call: TRBJ1-6; cdr3_aa: CASSQWENNSPLHF; cdr3_nt: TGTGCCAGCAGCCAGTGGGAGAATAATTCACCCCTCCACTTT
d_call: -; clone_size: -; cdr3_length: 14; v_call: TRBV19; j_call: TRBJ2-6; cdr3_aa: CASTSQGGANVLTF; cdr3_nt: TGTGCCAGTACCTCCCAGGGTGGGGCCAACGTCCTGACTTTC
d_call: -; clone_size: -; cdr3_length: 14; v_call: TRBV5-4; j_call: TRBJ2-7; cdr3_aa: CASSLAPGPYEQYF; cdr3_nt: TGTGCCAGCAGCTTGGCCCCAGGGCCTTACGAGCAGTACTTC
d_call: -; clone_size: -; cdr3_length: 14; v_call: TRBV7-2; j_call: TRBJ1-4; cdr3_aa: CASSPDQGREKLFF; cdr3_nt: TGTGCCAGCAGCCCGGACCAGGGACGCGAAAAACTGTTTTTT
d_call: -; clone_size: -; cdr3_length: 14; v_call: TRBV7-6; j_call: TRBJ2-7; cdr3_aa: CASSLATGLVEQYF; cdr3_nt: TGTGCCAGCAGCTTAGCCACAGGGTTGGTGGAGCAGTACTTC
d_call: -; clone_size: -; cdr3_length: 13; v_call: TRBV9; j_call: TRBJ2-7; cdr3_aa: CASSVDGVGEQYF; cdr3_nt: TGTGCCAGCAGCGTAGACGGTGTTGGCGAGCAGTACTTC
d_call: -; clone_size: -; cdr3_length: 15; v_call: TRBV6-1; j_call: TRBJ2-2; cdr3_aa: CASSEALQGSGELFF; cdr3_nt: TGTGCCAGCAGTGAAGCCCTACAGGGCAGCGGGGAGCTGTTTTTT
d_call: -; clone_size: -; cdr3_length: 15; v_call: TRBV30; j_call: TRBJ1-1; cdr3_aa: CAWRPLIPPNTEAFF; cdr3_nt: TGTGCCTGGAGACCCCTAATCCCTCCGAACACTGAAGCTTTCTTT